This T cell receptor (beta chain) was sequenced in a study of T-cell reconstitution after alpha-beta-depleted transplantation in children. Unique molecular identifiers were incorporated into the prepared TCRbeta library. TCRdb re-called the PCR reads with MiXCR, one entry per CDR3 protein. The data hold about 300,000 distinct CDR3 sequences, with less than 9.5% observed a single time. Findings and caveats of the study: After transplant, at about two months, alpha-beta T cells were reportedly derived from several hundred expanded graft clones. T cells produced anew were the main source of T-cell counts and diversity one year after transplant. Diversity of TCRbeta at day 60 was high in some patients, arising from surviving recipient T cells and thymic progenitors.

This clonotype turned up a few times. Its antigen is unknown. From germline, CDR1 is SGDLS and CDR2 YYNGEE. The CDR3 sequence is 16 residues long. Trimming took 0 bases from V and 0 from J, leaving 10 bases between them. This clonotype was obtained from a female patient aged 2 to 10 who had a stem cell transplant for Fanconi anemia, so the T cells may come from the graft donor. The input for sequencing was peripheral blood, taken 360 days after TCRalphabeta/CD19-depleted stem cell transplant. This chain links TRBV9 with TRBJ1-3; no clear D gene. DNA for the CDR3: TGTGCCAGCAGCGTAGATGAGTGGAGCTCTGGAAACACCATATATTTT. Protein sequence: CASSVDEWSSGNTIYF.